What follows are 10 T cell receptor beta chains derived from one specimen sequenced in a study of radiotherapy plus CTLA-4 blockade in lung cancer. Profiled with immunoSEQ multiplex PCR; TCRdb holds only in-frame clones, not every one. The sample has roughly 30,000 clones, 78% seen once. Source: peripheral blood, taken from a patient treated with radiotherapy plus ipilimumab. These receptors were collected from a human donor with non-small cell lung cancer who had stable disease on radiotherapy plus ipilimumab.

The V and J genes are TRBV18 and TRBJ2-7, with 7 positions matching TRBD1. The CDR3 covers 16 residues. Trimming cost V 0 bases and J 1 base; bases outside gene matches: 6. Germline V gene sequence: CDR1 KGHSH, CDR2 LQKENI. The CDR3 region has the DNA TGTGCCAGCTCACCACCGAAGGGGACAGCATCCTACGAGCAGTACTTC. This codes for CASSPPKGTASYEQYF.

This chain connects TRBV6-5 to TRBJ1-1; 12 bases match TRBD1. The CDR3 runs 15 residues. Per germline, CDR1 MNHEY and CDR2 SVGAGI. Losses at the gene ends were 8 bases for V and 1 base for J; bases not matched to a gene: 5. This chain's CDR3 is CASCRDRGPNTEAFF. DNA of the CDR3: TGTGCCAGCTGTCGGGACAGGGGGCCGAACACTGAAGCTTTCTTT.

This chain uses TRBV15 with TRBJ1-2; D is possibly TRBD1 (6 bases). The CDR3 has 16 amino acids. V was cut by 0 bases and J by 8 bases, with 19 bases left in between. Germline V gene lookup returns CDR1 LNHNV and CDR2 YYDKDF (reference sequence). CDR3 in DNA: TGTGCCACCAGCAGAGATAACCCCGTGGGGGCCAAAGGCTACACCTTC. It yields the protein CATSRDNPVGAKGYTF.

This chain links TRBV6-4 with TRBJ2-2, with 10 bases lining up with TRBD2. The CDR3 consists of 13 residues. Germline assignment: CDR1 MRHNA and CDR2 SNTAGT. The V and J ends lost 5 bases and 8 bases, in that order; junction bases with no gene match: 2. The CDR3 sequence is CASSRGLAGELFF. CDR3 sequence (DNA): TGTGCCAGCAGTCGGGGACTAGCGGGGGAGCTGTTTTTT.

The CDR3 is CASSRLPQEEAFF. Here the CDR3 DNA reads TGTGCCAGCTCACGACTCCCTCAAGAGGAGGCGTTTTTT. The chain links TRBV18 to TRBJ1-4; D call uncertain. This CDR3 spans 13 amino acids. The ends were cut back, 4 bases at V and 16 bases at J, with 19 bases in the middle. Germline-derived CDR1 and CDR2 are KGHSH and LQKENI. Together with reference TRBV18 and TRBJ1-4, the CDR3 gives the full variable domain: NAGVMQNPRHLVRRRGQEARLRCSPMKGHSHVYWYRQLPEEGLKFMVYLQKENIIDESGMPKERFSAEFPKEGPSILRIQQVVRGDSAAYFCASSRLPQEEAFFGSGTQLSVL.

The chain has TRBV7-8 and TRBJ2-3, with D unclear. The ends were cut back, 2 bases at V and 6 bases at J, with 3 bases in the middle. The CDR3 consists of 11 residues. Germline V lookup: CDR1 SGHVS, CDR2 FQNEAQ. CDR3 nucleotides: TGTGCCAGCAGCTTAAGCGATACGCAGTATTTT. Amino acid sequence: CASSLSDTQYF.

This sequence joins TRBV10-3 and TRBJ2-1; no clear D gene. The length of the CDR3 is 13 residues. V was shortened by 3 bases and J by 1 base, with 4 bases between the two germline ends. The germline V gene encodes CDR1 ENHRY and CDR2 SYGVKD. The DNA of the CDR3 is TGTGCCATCAGTGACAGGTCCTACAATGAGCAGTTCTTC. Its translation: CAISDRSYNEQFF.

This clone is a singleton in its sample. The V call is TRBV9, the J call TRBJ2-5; 9 bases are a match to TRBD2. The CDR3 loop spans 18 amino acids. V lost 4 bases, J lost 5 bases, and 18 bases stayed unmatched. Germline CDR1 SGDLS, CDR2 YYNGEE. The DNA of the CDR3 is TGTGCCAGCAGCCCCGGAGGGTCTAGCGGGGTCTTGGGGGAGACCCAGTACTTC. It is translated as CASSPGGSSGVLGETQYF.

The chain is built from TRBV7-2 and TRBJ2-3; D remains unclear. The CDR3 is made up of 14 amino acids. The V end was cut by 1 base, the J end by 2 bases, with 7 bases between. Germline V gene sequence: CDR1 SGHTA, CDR2 FQGNSA. The CDR3 protein is CASSLERYTDTQYF. The CDR3 DNA reads TGTGCCAGCAGCTTAGAGCGCTACACAGATACGCAGTATTTT.

This clone was counted once. The rearrangement joins TRBV10-1 to TRBJ2-2; 9 bases align to TRBD2. CDR1 is WNHNN, CDR2 SYGVQD, per germline (reference sequence). The CDR3 runs 17 residues. J was trimmed by 6 bases and V by 0 bases; bases with no gene match: 8. The CDR3 region has the DNA TGCGCCAGCAGTGAGTCGGGGCTAGCGGGGAAGTCCGGGGAGCTGTTTTTT. As protein: CASSESGLAGKSGELFF.